This TCR beta chain stems from a study of cytomegalovirus exposure and HLA in healthy donors. Study summary: Among the approximately 400 donors who were genotyped, roughly 85% fell in the genetic ancestry cluster that is associated with self-reported Caucasian donors. Study conclusions and caveats: In an earlier analysis, most TCR beta V segments were productive about 87% or about 30% of the time.

This CDR3 contains 15 residues. Germline CDR1 and CDR2: MNHEY and SMNVEV (reference sequence). Between the trimmed V and J ends, which lost 7 bases and 5 bases, there was a span of 17 bases. The donors comprised healthy bone marrow donors. Primers included in the PCR were 60 Vbeta and 13 Jbeta primers. The table came from immunoSEQ multiplex PCR; TCRdb's copy has only in-frame clones and leaves some out. This table holds about 120,000 clones, around 77% found once. As concerns this clone: The antigen is not known.

Material: PBMCs. This TCR was sampled from a woman under 40 in good health and CMV-seropositive. This rearrangement joins TRBV27 to TRBJ2-2; maybe TRBD1 (6 bases). Here the CDR3 DNA reads TGTGCCAGCACCCCCTGGGCAGGGGTAACCGGGGAGCTGTTTTTT. Translating it yields CASTPWAGVTGELFF.